These 8 T cell receptor beta chains originate from one sample sequenced in a study of somatic mutations in cytotoxic T cells in rheumatoid arthritis. TCRdb keeps only in-frame clones here, not all; method: immunoSEQ multiplex PCR. The sample has over 3,500 clones, around 89% seen once. The sample consisted of CD8+ T cells sorted from blood. All receptors derive from a woman aged 70 to 79 with rheumatoid arthritis.

The sample holds one count of this clone. The chain joins TRBV7-6 to TRBJ2-6; a possible D gene is TRBD1 (5 bases). The ends were cut back, 4 bases at V and 4 bases at J, with 17 bases in the middle. Germline CDR1 SGHVS, CDR2 FNYEAQ. The CDR3 extends over 17 amino acids. The CDR3 bases are TGTGCCAGCAGCTCCCGCGGAGCAGGGTCCGGGGCCAACGTCCTGACTTTC. Its translation: CASSSRGAGSGANVLTF.

J is TRBJ1-4 and V is TRBV18; 10 nucleotides agree with TRBD1. CDR1 and CDR2 (germline): KGHSH, LQKENI. V lost 4 bases, J lost 7 bases, and 12 bases stayed unmatched. The CDR3 is 17 amino acids. The CDR3 bases are TGTGCCAGCTCACTACCAGGAACCGGGACAGGGGCTGAAAAACTGTTTTTT. It specifies CASSLPGTGTGAEKLFF.

This clone was observed a single time. The CDR3 protein is CASSLLGGDAAYNEQFF. The CDR3 nucleotides are TGTGCCAGCAGCTTACTTGGCGGGGACGCCGCCTACAATGAGCAGTTCTTC. The chain links TRBV7-3 to TRBJ2-1, with D maybe TRBD2 (6 bases). The V end was cut by 2 bases, the J end by 2 bases, with 16 bases between. Germline V gives CDR1 SGHTA, CDR2 FQGTGA. The CDR3 has 17 residues.

The rearrangement uses TRBV7-3 and TRBJ2-1, with TRBD1 matching 8 bases. The CDR3 covers 17 residues. Trimming took 5 bases from V and 6 from J; bases not matched to a gene: 15. Germline values: CDR1 SGHTA, CDR2 FQGTGA. The CDR3 bases are TGTGCCAGCAGCCGTGGCGCAGGGGGCGCATTGGGCAATGAGCAGTTCTTC. It codes for CASSRGAGGALGNEQFF.

V is TRBV9 and J is TRBJ2-2; maybe TRBD2 (6 bases). V was trimmed by 4 bases and J by 7 bases, leaving 14 bases between them. The CDR3 runs 14 residues. Per germline, CDR1 SGDLS and CDR2 YYNGEE. This CDR3 is CASSRPGRIGELFF. The DNA for the CDR3 is TGTGCCAGCAGCAGACCGGGGAGGATCGGGGAGCTGTTTTTT.

This clone came up once. This rearrangement joins TRBV6-4 to TRBJ2-2, with D possibly TRBD2 on 6 matching bases. Between the trimmed V and J ends, which lost 4 bases and 5 bases, there was a span of 17 bases. The CDR3 spans 16 residues. Germline CDR1 reads MRHNA; CDR2 reads SNTAGT. The CDR3 sequence is CASSGNAGRGTGELFF. The CDR3 DNA reads TGTGCCAGCAGTGGGAATGCGGGGCGAGGAACCGGGGAGCTGTTTTTT.

The V gene is TRBV2, the J gene TRBJ2-7, with 11 bases matching TRBD1. Trimming at V came to 6 bases and at J to 0 bases, leaving 4 bases not matched to a gene. The CDR3 is made up of 15 amino acids. The germline V gene has CDR1 SNHLY and CDR2 FYNNEI. CDR3 protein: CASRGGTGGSYEQYF. The CDR3 DNA is TGTGCCAGCAGAGGTGGGACAGGGGGCTCCTACGAGCAGTACTTC.

The chain uses TRBV14 and TRBJ2-2; weak D call: TRBD2 (6 bases). CDR1 SGHDN and CDR2 FVKESK come from the germline V gene. The CDR3 has 14 amino acids. Trimming pared 1 base from V and 7 bases from J, leaving 10 bases between. As DNA, the CDR3 is TGTGCCAGCAGCCAAGGCGGGGATTTCGGGGAGCTGTTTTTT. Its translation is CASSQGGDFGELFF.